This is a list of T cell receptor beta chains from one sample in a study of OX40 agonist ivuxolimab in advanced cancers. TCRdb's copy holds only in-frame clones and misses some; the assay was immunoSEQ multiplex PCR. Among around 31,000 clones, roughly 76% were seen once, and the ten largest hold roughly a fifth. Sequencing was performed on CD4+ or CD8+ T cells sorted from blood, taken in a trial of the OX40 agonist ivuxolimab. All receptors derive from an adult with an advanced solid tumor such as melanoma, head and neck, liver or kidney cancer. Both conserved end residues are part of each CDR3. The order of the fields is J gene, D gene, clone size, V gene, CDR3 protein, CDR3 DNA. D genes are given only for firm matches. Clone size, where shown, is once, few, many, or a class for clones that have expanded.

TRBJ2-3	.	.	TRBV4-1	CASSQAGLSTDTQYF	TGCGCCAGCAGCCAAGCGGGACTTAGCACAGATACGCAGTATTTT
TRBJ1-4	.	.	TRBV6-6	CASRLERANEKLFF	TGTGCCAGCAGGCTCGAGAGGGCCAATGAAAAACTGTTTTTT
TRBJ1-2	.	.	TRBV7-9	CASSPRFDRRLYTF	TGTGCCAGCAGTCCTAGGTTTGACAGGAGACTCTACACCTTC
TRBJ2-2	TRBD2	.	TRBV7-2	CASSLALAGAGELFF	TGTGCCAGCAGCTTAGCGCTAGCGGGAGCCGGGGAGCTGTTTTTT
TRBJ2-1	TRBD2	.	TRBV18	CASFIGASGSNEQFF	TGTGCCAGCTTCATCGGAGCTAGCGGGAGCAATGAGCAGTTCTTC
TRBJ1-4	TRBD1	few	TRBV7-9	CASSLYYRGGREKLFF	TGTGCCAGCAGCTTATATTACAGGGGAGGACGGGAAAAACTGTTTTTT
TRBJ1-4	.	.	TRBV5-5	CASSYAGEKLFF	TGTGCCAGCAGCTACGCAGGGGAAAAACTGTTTTTT
TRBJ2-1	TRBD2	.	TRBV9	CASSVERTSGGNEQFF	TGTGCCAGCAGCGTAGAAAGGACTAGCGGGGGGAACGAGCAGTTCTTC
TRBJ2-7	.	.	TRBV7-4	CARKSTGYSYEQYF	TGTGCCAGGAAGAGCACAGGTTACTCCTACGAGCAGTACTTC
TRBJ1-3	.	.	TRBV28	CASNELRMGTIYF	TGTGCCAGCAACGAACTCCGAATGGGCACCATATATTTT
TRBJ1-3	.	.	TRBV28	CASSLVPRQYSGNTIYF	TGTGCCAGCAGTTTAGTGCCCAGGCAGTACTCTGGAAACACCATATATTTT
TRBJ2-1	TRBD1	.	TRBV7-9	CASSLSPGQDYNEQFF	TGTGCCAGCAGCTTGTCCCCGGGACAGGACTACAATGAGCAGTTCTTC
TRBJ1-1	.	.	TRBV4-2	CASSKNREGTEAFF	TGTGCCAGCAGCAAGAACAGGGAGGGCACTGAAGCTTTCTTT
TRBJ1-1	.	.	TRBV19	CAIRYDRRAEAFF	TGTGCCATTCGCTACGACAGGCGTGCTGAAGCTTTCTTT
TRBJ2-7	TRBD2	.	TRBV7-2	CASSLGTSGGVSEQYF	TGTGCCAGCAGCTTAGGGACTAGCGGGGGGGTAAGCGAGCAGTACTTC
TRBJ2-5	TRBD2	.	TRBV7-2	CASSLAPSGGGQETQYF	TGTGCCAGCAGCTTAGCGCCTAGCGGGGGGGGCCAAGAGACCCAGTACTTC
TRBJ1-2	TRBD1	.	TRBV6-6	CASKAGGSYGYTF	TGTGCCAGCAAGGCAGGGGGATCCTATGGCTACACCTTC
TRBJ2-2	TRBD2	.	TRBV6-1	CASSRPSGGIGELFF	TGTGCCAGCAGTAGGCCTAGCGGGGGCATAGGGGAGCTGTTTTTT
TRBJ2-4	TRBD2	.	TRBV2	CASSEGLAGDPAKNIQYF	TGTGCCAGCAGTGAGGGACTAGCGGGGGACCCAGCCAAAAACATTCAGTACTTC
TRBJ2-3	.	.	TRBV6-6	CASSRQRSTDTQYF	TGTGCCAGCAGCCGACAGAGGAGCACAGATACGCAGTATTTT
TRBJ1-1	.	.	TRBV5-1	CASRTELLNTEAFF	TGCGCCAGCAGGACTGAACTTCTGAACACTGAAGCTTTCTTT
TRBJ1-4	.	.	TRBV4-1	CASRSLPSGFGEKLFF	TGCGCCAGCAGATCGCTACCATCAGGGTTTGGTGAAAAACTGTTTTTT
TRBJ2-3	.	.	TRBV5-8	CASSLGYTDTQYF	TGTGCCAGCAGCTTGGGCTACACAGATACGCAGTATTTT
TRBJ1-1	TRBD1	once	TRBV28	CASSLAPAGGVEAFF	TGTGCCAGCAGTTTAGCACCCGCAGGGGGCGTTGAAGCTTTCTTT
TRBJ2-7	TRBD1	.	TRBV11-2	CASRSGQGTYEQYF	TGTGCCAGCAGGTCAGGACAGGGGACCTACGAGCAGTACTTC
TRBJ1-2	.	.	TRBV28	CASSLVGSQYGYTF	TGTGCCAGCAGTCTTGTGGGGAGCCAGTATGGCTACACCTTC
TRBJ2-2	.	.	TRBV5-1	CASSLLGERLRELFF	TGCGCCAGCAGCTTATTAGGGGAGAGATTACGGGAGCTGTTTTTT
TRBJ1-1	.	.	TRBV5-6	CASSLYLGPEAFF	TGTGCCAGCAGCCTGTACTTAGGCCCTGAAGCTTTCTTT
TRBJ2-3	TRBD2	.	TRBV18	CASSPREGSTDTQYF	TGTGCCAGCTCACCACGGGAGGGGAGCACAGATACGCAGTATTTT
TRBJ2-3	.	.	TRBV5-8	CASSLSYTDTQYF	TGTGCCAGCAGCCTCAGTTACACAGATACGCAGTATTTT
TRBJ2-3	TRBD2	few	TRBV6-6	CASSTSGGARDTQYF	TGTGCCAGCAGTACTAGCGGGGGGGCCAGGGATACGCAGTATTTT
TRBJ1-5	.	.	TRBV2	CASSQGVFSNQPQHF	TGTGCCAGCAGCCAGGGAGTGTTTAGCAATCAGCCCCAGCATTTT
TRBJ2-1	TRBD2	.	TRBV11-2	CASSLSGGARNEQFF	TGTGCCAGCAGCTTATCGGGGGGAGCACGGAATGAGCAGTTCTTC
TRBJ2-2	TRBD1	.	TRBV6-1	CASSATTGGNTGELFF	TGTGCCAGCAGTGCCACGACAGGGGGCAACACCGGGGAGCTGTTTTTT
TRBJ2-2	.	.	TRBV16	CASSGDYTGELFF	TGTGCCAGCAGCGGGGACTACACCGGGGAGCTGTTTTTT
TRBJ2-1	TRBD2	.	TRBV7-3	CASSLTSGRYNEQFF	TGTGCCAGCAGCCTTACTAGCGGGAGGTACAATGAGCAGTTCTTC
TRBJ1-2	TRBD1	.	TRBV28	CALGQGGLTYGYTF	TGTGCTTTGGGACAGGGAGGGCTGACCTATGGCTACACCTTC
TRBJ1-6	.	few	TRBV6-1	CASRPVEGGNSPLHF	TGTGCCAGCAGACCCGTGGAGGGAGGGAATTCACCCCTCCACTTT
TRBJ1-6	TRBD1	medium-sized	TRBV7-9	CASSLGQGFYNSPLHF	TGTGCCAGCAGCTTAGGACAGGGGTTCTATAATTCACCCCTCCACTTT
TRBJ2-1	.	.	TRBV6-5	CASSEANYNEQFF	TGTGCCAGCAGTGAAGCAAATTACAATGAGCAGTTCTTC